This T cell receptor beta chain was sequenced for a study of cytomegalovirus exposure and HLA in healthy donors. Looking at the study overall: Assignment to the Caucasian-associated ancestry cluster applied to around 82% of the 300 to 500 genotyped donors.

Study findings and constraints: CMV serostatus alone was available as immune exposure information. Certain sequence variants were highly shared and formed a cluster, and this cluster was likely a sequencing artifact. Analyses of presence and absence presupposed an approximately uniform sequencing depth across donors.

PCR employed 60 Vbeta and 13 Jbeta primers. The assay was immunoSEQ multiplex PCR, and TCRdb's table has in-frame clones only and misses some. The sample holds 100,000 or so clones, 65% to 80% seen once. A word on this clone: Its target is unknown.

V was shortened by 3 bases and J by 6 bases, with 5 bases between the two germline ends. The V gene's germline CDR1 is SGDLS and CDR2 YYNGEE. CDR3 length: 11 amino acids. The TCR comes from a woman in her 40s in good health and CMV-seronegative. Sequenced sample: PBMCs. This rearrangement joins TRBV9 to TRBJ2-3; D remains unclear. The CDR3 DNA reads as TGTGCCAGCAGCGCGTCGGATACGCAGTATTTT. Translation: CASSASDTQYF.